These 26 T cell receptor beta chains were all obtained from the same sample, sequenced in a study of blood T cell repertoires in COVID-19. Assay used: immunoSEQ multiplex PCR; TCRdb lists only in-frame clones, some missing. The profile shows fewer than 350,000 clones, 75% to 90% of them singletons. Sample: PBMCs or T cells enriched from blood (not recorded which). The receptors shown here come from a woman younger than 45 with acute COVID-19.

The rearrangement links TRBV5-4 to TRBJ2-3; 8 bases are shared with TRBD1. The length of the CDR3 is 17 residues. V lost 0 bases and J lost 1; bases outside the gene matches: 7. From germline, CDR1 is SGHNT and CDR2 YYREEE (reference sequence). DNA for the CDR3: TGTGCCAGCAGCTTGGCAGGGGGCTTAATACGCACAGATACGCAGTATTTT. Its protein product is CASSLAGGLIRTDTQYF.

The chain joins TRBV4-2 to TRBJ2-1; 8 bases line up with TRBD2. Germline V CDR1 and CDR2: LGHNA, YNFKEQ. The CDR3 spans 16 residues. The junction had 2 bases not matched to a gene; V was cut back by 1 base and J by 0 bases. The CDR3 DNA reads as TGTGCCAGCAGCCAAGGGGGGACTAGCTCCTACAATGAGCAGTTCTTC. Translation gives CASSQGGTSSYNEQFF.

The V call is TRBV13, the J call TRBJ1-2; weak D call: TRBD1 (5 bases). Germline V lookup: CDR1 PRHDT, CDR2 FYEKMQ (reference sequence). V was trimmed by 0 bases and J by 2 bases, leaving 13 bases between them. The CDR3 runs 16 residues. The CDR3 here is CASSLGAGAANYGYTF. CDR3 bases: TGTGCCAGCAGCTTAGGTGCTGGGGCAGCGAACTATGGCTACACCTTC.

This clone was recorded only once. The rearrangement links TRBV24-1 to TRBJ2-1; 8 nucleotides line up with TRBD2. Germline V gives CDR1 KGHDR, CDR2 SFDVKD. This CDR3 is built from 16 residues. Losses at the gene ends were 4 bases for V and 6 bases for J; bases not matched to a gene: 10. The CDR3 region is CATSDPGRSGSNEQFF. In nucleotides, the CDR3 is TGTGCCACCAGTGACCCTGGAAGAAGCGGGAGCAATGAGCAGTTCTTC.

V gene TRBV7-2 combines with J gene TRBJ2-4, with 8 bases lining up with TRBD1. The ends lost 4 bases at V and 6 bases at J; junction bases unmatched: 11. Per the germline V gene, CDR1 is SGHTA and CDR2 is FQGNSA. The CDR3 covers 16 residues. The CDR3 DNA reads TGTGCCAGCAGCTCGACTCAGGGGGCGCCGGGAAACATTCAGTACTTC. Protein: CASSSTQGAPGNIQYF. Variable domain in full (rest from reference TRBV7-2 and TRBJ2-4): GAGVSQSPSNKVTEKGKDVELRCDPISGHTALYWYRQSLGQGLEFLIYFQGNSAPDKSGLPSDRFSAERTGGSVSTLTIQRTQQEDSAVYLCASSSTQGAPGNIQYFGAGTRLSVL.

This rearrangement joins TRBV7-9 to TRBJ1-4; the match to TRBD1 covers 10 bases. The length of the CDR3 is 16 residues. Germline loops: CDR1 SEHNR, CDR2 FQNEAQ (reference sequence). V was pared by 8 bases and J by 4 bases, with 10 bases of the junction left unmatched. CDR3 DNA sequence: TGTGCCAGCTGTTCCGAGACAGGGGGCAATAATGAAAAACTGTTTTTT. Its protein is CASCSETGGNNEKLFF.

CDR3 residues: CASSPQLRTVNRDTIYF. CDR3 nucleotide sequence: TGTGCCAGCAGCCCCCAATTGAGGACAGTCAACCGGGACACCATATATTTT. The V and J genes are TRBV7-9 and TRBJ1-3; weak D call: TRBD1 (6 bases). This CDR3 has 17 amino acids. The germline V gene has CDR1 SEHNR and CDR2 FQNEAQ (reference sequence). V was clipped by 5 bases and J by 8 bases, with 25 bases between them.

The gene calls are TRBV5-6 and TRBJ1-2; D not resolved. This CDR3 is 14 amino acids long. CDR1 and CDR2 (germline): SGHDT, YYEEEE. V lost 4 bases and J lost 4, with 14 bases in between. The CDR3 loop is CASSPGSLLYGYTF. CDR3 bases: TGTGCCAGCAGCCCTGGCAGTTTGCTCTATGGCTACACCTTC.

The chain links TRBV7-8 to TRBJ2-7; 7 bases are a match to TRBD1. Trimming cost V 0 bases and J 2 bases; bases outside gene matches: 4. This CDR3 contains 15 residues. From germline, CDR1 is SGHVS and CDR2 FQNEAQ. CDR3 DNA sequence: TGTGCCAGCAGCTTAGCACGGACAGGACCCTACGAGCAGTACTTC. Translated: CASSLARTGPYEQYF.

V is TRBV4-1 and J is TRBJ1-5; perhaps TRBD1 as D (5 bases). Germline V gene data show CDR1 as MGHRA and CDR2 as YSYEKL. The CDR3 runs 16 residues. Trimming pared 0 bases from V and 7 bases from J, leaving 16 bases between. The CDR3 bases are TGCGCCAGCAGCCAAGATCTCGGAACAGGTGGCCAGCCCCAGCATTTT. Amino acid sequence: CASSQDLGTGGQPQHF.

This clone was observed once. The CDR3 region has the DNA TGTGCCAGCTCACCTAGGACAGGGGAAAGTTTGGAGACCCAGTACTTC. Residues: CASSPRTGESLETQYF. This sequence joins TRBV18 and TRBJ2-5; 9 nucleotides align to TRBD1. CDR3 length: 16 amino acids. Trimming took 3 bases from V and 5 from J; bases not matched to a gene: 10. Germline V gives CDR1 KGHSH, CDR2 LQKENI.

The sample holds one count of this clone. This chain uses TRBV28 with TRBJ1-1; possibly TRBD1 for D (6 bases). Trimming took 7 bases from V and 0 from J, leaving 12 bases between them. This CDR3 contains 14 residues. Germline assignment: CDR1 MDHEN and CDR2 SYDVKM. In DNA form, the CDR3 reads TGTGCCAGCACAAACAGGGCCCTGAACACTGAAGCTTTCTTT. Protein: CASTNRALNTEAFF. The full variable domain, completed using reference TRBV28 and TRBJ1-1, is DVKVTQSSRYLVKRTGEKVFLECVQDMDHENMFWYRQDPGLGLRLIYFSYDVKMKEKGDIPEGYSVSREKKERFSLILESASTNQTSMYLCASTNRALNTEAFFGQGTRLTVV.

CDR3 protein: CASSYSPESRETQYF. CDR3 DNA: TGTGCCAGCAGTTACTCCCCGGAGAGTCGTGAGACCCAGTACTTC. The chain carries TRBV6-2 or TRBV6-3 and TRBJ2-5, with D unclear. The V end was cut by 0 bases, the J end by 5 bases, with 13 bases between. This CDR3 spans 15 amino acids. Germline V gene lookup returns CDR1 MNHEY and CDR2 SVGEGT.

This clone was observed a few times. The V call is TRBV5-1, the J call TRBJ2-5; no clear D. Germline CDR1 SGHRS, CDR2 YFSETQ. CDR3 length equals 11 residues. Trimming left V 1 base short and J 5 bases short, with 3 bases between. This CDR3 is CASSLRETQYF. CDR3 in DNA: TGCGCCAGCAGCTTGCGGGAGACCCAGTACTTC.

DNA for the CDR3: TGCGCCAGCAGCACCCGGGGGGCCGCTGAAGCTTTCTTT. Its translation: CASSTRGAAEAFF. V usage is TRBV10-2 and J usage is TRBJ1-1, with a tentative D call TRBD1 (6 bases). Looked up from germline, CDR1 is WSHSY and CDR2 is SAAADI. The V and J ends lost 6 bases and 6 bases respectively, with 14 bases between them. This CDR3 contains 13 residues.

This chain connects TRBV28 to TRBJ1-1; 8 bases align to TRBD1. The CDR3 runs to 13 residues. With V trimmed by 8 bases and J by 5 bases, 7 bases remained unmatched. Germline V gene lookup returns CDR1 MDHEN and CDR2 SYDVKM. The CDR3 reads CASGGQGRTEAFF. The CDR3 DNA reads as TGTGCCAGCGGTGGACAGGGCAGGACTGAAGCTTTCTTT.

The chain links TRBV11-2 to TRBJ2-2; 9 bases fit TRBD2. CDR1 and CDR2 from the germline V gene are SGHAT and FQNNGV. With V trimmed by 3 bases and J by 3 bases, 5 bases remained unmatched. CDR3 length: 16 amino acids. The CDR3 loop is CASSFSAGGDTGELFF. CDR3 bases: TGTGCCAGCAGCTTCTCAGCGGGAGGCGACACCGGGGAGCTGTTTTTT.

This chain links TRBV18 with TRBJ2-3, with 8 bases lining up with TRBD1. J gave up 1 base and V 6 bases, and 9 bases lay outside the gene matches. CDR1 and CDR2 from the germline V gene are KGHSH and LQKENI. The CDR3 covers 16 residues. CDR3 amino acids: CASSPDRGFGTDTQYF. The CDR3 region has the DNA TGTGCCAGCTCTCCCGACAGGGGATTTGGCACAGATACGCAGTATTTT.

The rearrangement uses TRBV7-2 and TRBJ2-3, with D possibly being TRBD1 (7 bases). V was trimmed by 5 bases and J by 2 bases, leaving 23 bases between them. Germline values: CDR1 SGHTA, CDR2 FQGNSA. The CDR3 is made up of 18 amino acids. CDR3 protein: CASSLELNAGGNTDTQYF. CDR3 DNA sequence: TGTGCCAGCAGCCTGGAACTGAATGCAGGGGGGAACACAGATACGCAGTATTTT.

This clone was seen a handful of times. CDR3 protein: CASSQAAGGYEQYF. The CDR3 DNA is TGTGCCAGCAGCCAAGCGGCAGGGGGCTACGAGCAGTACTTC. The chain recombines TRBV7-8 with TRBJ2-7; TRBD1 aligns across 7 bases. Germline CDR1 and CDR2: SGHVS and FQNEAQ. The J segment lost 3 bases and the V segment lost 5 bases, leaving 7 bases of the junction unmatched. The CDR3 spans 14 residues.

The chain has TRBV25-1 and TRBJ1-2, with 7 bases identical to TRBD1. CDR1 and CDR2 (germline): MGHDK, SYGVNS. The length of the CDR3 is 12 residues. V shed 8 bases, J shed 5 bases, and the junction held 5 bases outside the gene matches. DNA for the CDR3: TGTGCCAGCTCAGACAGGGCATATGGCTACACCTTC. This translates into CASSDRAYGYTF.

J is TRBJ1-3 and V is TRBV9, with D hard to call. V lost 0 bases, J lost 0 bases, and 10 bases lay in between. Germline assignment: CDR1 SGDLS and CDR2 YYNGEE. The CDR3 is made up of 16 amino acids. The chain's CDR3 is CASSVASGFSGNTIYF. As DNA, the CDR3 is TGTGCCAGCAGCGTAGCATCCGGTTTCTCTGGAAACACCATATATTTT.

The V and J genes are TRBV4-2 and TRBJ2-3, with 9 positions matching TRBD2. The CDR3 extends over 17 amino acids. J lost 5 bases, V lost 1 base, and 10 bases had no gene match. Per the germline V gene, CDR1 is LGHNA and CDR2 is YNFKEQ. CDR3 residues: CASSQVASSGEGDTQYF. CDR3 DNA sequence: TGTGCCAGCAGCCAAGTAGCGTCTAGCGGGGAGGGAGATACGCAGTATTTT.

This clone was seen a handful of times. V and J are TRBV7-9 and TRBJ2-7; 8 bases align to TRBD2. Germline assignment: CDR1 SEHNR and CDR2 FQNEAQ (reference sequence). V dropped 10 bases and J dropped 2; count of bases not matched to a gene: 7. The length of the CDR3 is 13 residues. As DNA, the CDR3 is TGTGCCACCGCGGGACTAGTGACCTACGAGCAGTACTTC. Its protein product is CATAGLVTYEQYF.

This clone was found a few times. The rearrangement uses TRBV6-5 and TRBJ2-3, with TRBD2 identical over 10 bases. There are 15 residues in the CDR3. CDR1 and CDR2 from the germline V gene are MNHEY and SVGAGI. Unmatched junction bases numbered 6, after V lost 6 bases and J lost 3 bases. The CDR3 DNA is TGTGCCAGCAGGAGTCTAGCGGGAGAGACAGATACGCAGTATTTT. Translating gives CASRSLAGETDTQYF.

V usage is TRBV18 and J usage is TRBJ2-1; 9 nucleotides agree with TRBD2. The V gene's germline CDR1 is KGHSH and CDR2 LQKENI. The CDR3 contains 15 residues. V was pared by 0 bases and J by 3 bases, with 0 bases of the junction left unmatched. The CDR3 loop is CASSPPTSGYNEQFF. CDR3 sequence (DNA): TGTGCCAGCTCACCACCGACTAGCGGCTACAATGAGCAGTTCTTC. Full variable domain (missing parts from reference TRBV18 and TRBJ2-1): NAGVMQNPRHLVRRRGQEARLRCSPMKGHSHVYWYRQLPEEGLKFMVYLQKENIIDESGMPKERFSAEFPKEGPSILRIQQVVRGDSAAYFCASSPPTSGYNEQFFGPGTRLTVL.